This T cell receptor beta chain was sequenced for a study of blood T cell repertoires in COVID-19. The CDR3 contains 15 residues. V was pared by 4 bases and J by 1 base, with 14 bases between. CDR1 SGHRS and CDR2 YFSETQ come from the germline V gene. This clone was seen once. TCRdb's copy holds only in-frame clones and misses some; the assay was immunoSEQ multiplex PCR. The table shows about 230,000 clones, with around 83% occurring only once. Sample: peripheral blood. The sequence came from a middle-aged man who had recovered from COVID-19. The chain uses TRBV5-1 and TRBJ2-5; weak D call: TRBD2 (5 bases). CDR3 nucleotide sequence: TGCGCCAGCAGCCCGATCTCGGGGATCCAAGAGACCCAGTACTTC. Translated, it gives CASSPISGIQETQYF.